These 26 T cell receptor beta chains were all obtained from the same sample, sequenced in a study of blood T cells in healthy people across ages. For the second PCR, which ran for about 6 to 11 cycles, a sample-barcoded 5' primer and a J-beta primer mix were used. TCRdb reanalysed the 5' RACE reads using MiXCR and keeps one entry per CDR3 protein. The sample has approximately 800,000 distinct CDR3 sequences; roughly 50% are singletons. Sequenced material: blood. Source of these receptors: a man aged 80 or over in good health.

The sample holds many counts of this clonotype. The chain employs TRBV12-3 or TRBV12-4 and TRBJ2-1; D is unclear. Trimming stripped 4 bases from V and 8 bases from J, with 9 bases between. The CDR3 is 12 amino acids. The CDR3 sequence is CASSYSDDEQFF. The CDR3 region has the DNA TGTGCCAGCAGTTACTCGGACGATGAGCAGTTCTTC.

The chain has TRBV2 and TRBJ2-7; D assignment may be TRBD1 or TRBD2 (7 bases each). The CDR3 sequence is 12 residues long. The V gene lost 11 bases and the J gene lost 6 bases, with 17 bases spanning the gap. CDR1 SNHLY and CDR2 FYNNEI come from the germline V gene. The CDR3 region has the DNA TGTGCCTCCCTAAGGGAGGGGGCCGAGCAGTACTTC. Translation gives CASLREGAEQYF.

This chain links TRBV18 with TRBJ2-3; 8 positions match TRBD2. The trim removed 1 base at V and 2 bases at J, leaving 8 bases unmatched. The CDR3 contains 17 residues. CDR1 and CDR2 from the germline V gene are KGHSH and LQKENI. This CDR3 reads CASSPLGQGLATDTQYF. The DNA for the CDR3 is TGTGCCAGCTCACCACTTGGACAAGGACTAGCCACAGATACGCAGTATTTT.

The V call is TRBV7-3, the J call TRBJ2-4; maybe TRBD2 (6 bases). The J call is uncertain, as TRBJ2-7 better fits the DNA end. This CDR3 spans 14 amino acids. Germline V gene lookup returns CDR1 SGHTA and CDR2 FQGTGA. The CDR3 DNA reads TGTGCCAGCAGTCTCGACGGGAGAGTAAACGAGCAGTACTTC. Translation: CASSLDGRVNEQYF.

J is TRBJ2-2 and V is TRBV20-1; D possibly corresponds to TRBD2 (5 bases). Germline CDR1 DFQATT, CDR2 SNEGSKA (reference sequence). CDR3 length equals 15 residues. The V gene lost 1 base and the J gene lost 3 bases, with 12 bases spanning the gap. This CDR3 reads CSARVASGYTGELFF. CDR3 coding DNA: TGCAGTGCTAGAGTAGCAAGCGGATACACCGGGGAGCTGTTTTTT.

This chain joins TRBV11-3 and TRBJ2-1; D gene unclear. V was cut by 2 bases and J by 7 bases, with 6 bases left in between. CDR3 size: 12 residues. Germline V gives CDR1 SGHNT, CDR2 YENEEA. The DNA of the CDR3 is TGTGCCAGCAGCTTAACTCCAAATGAGCAGTTCTTC. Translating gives CASSLTPNEQFF. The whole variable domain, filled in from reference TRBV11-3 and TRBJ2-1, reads EAGVVQSPRYKIIEKKQPVAFWCNPISGHNTLYWYLQNLGQGPELLIRYENEEAVDDSQLPKDRFSAERLKGVDSTLKIQPAELGDSAVYLCASSLTPNEQFFGPGTRLTVL.

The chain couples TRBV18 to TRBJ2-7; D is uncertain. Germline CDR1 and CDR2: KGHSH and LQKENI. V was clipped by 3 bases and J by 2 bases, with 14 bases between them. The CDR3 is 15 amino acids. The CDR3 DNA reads TGTGCCAGCTCACCTGACGGCGCGTCGACCTACGAGCAGTACTTC. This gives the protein CASSPDGASTYEQYF. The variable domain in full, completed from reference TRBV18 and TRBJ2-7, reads NAGVMQNPRHLVRRRGQEARLRCSPMKGHSHVYWYRQLPEEGLKFMVYLQKENIIDESGMPKERFSAEFPKEGPSILRIQQVVRGDSAAYFCASSPDGASTYEQYFGPGTRLTVT.

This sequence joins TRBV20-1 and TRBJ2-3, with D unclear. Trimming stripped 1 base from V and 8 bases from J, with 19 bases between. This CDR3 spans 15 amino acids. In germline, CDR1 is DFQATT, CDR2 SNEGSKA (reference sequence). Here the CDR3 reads CSARALLVLVGTQYF. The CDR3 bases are TGCAGTGCTAGAGCCCTTCTAGTGCTCGTAGGTACGCAGTATTTT.

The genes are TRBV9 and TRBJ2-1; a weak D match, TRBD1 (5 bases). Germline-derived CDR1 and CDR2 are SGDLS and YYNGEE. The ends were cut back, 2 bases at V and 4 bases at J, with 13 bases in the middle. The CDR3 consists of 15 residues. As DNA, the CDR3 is TGTGCCAGCAGCGTCGGCCAGGGTGGTTACAATGAGCAGTTCTTC. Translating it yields CASSVGQGGYNEQFF.

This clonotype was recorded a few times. The CDR3 here is CSAPPYDRAYEQYF. The CDR3 DNA reads TGCAGTGCCCCGCCTTACGACAGGGCCTACGAGCAGTACTTC. This chain joins TRBV20-1 and TRBJ2-7, with 7 positions matching TRBD1. Germline CDR1 DFQATT, CDR2 SNEGSKA (reference sequence). The CDR3 is made up of 14 amino acids. V shed 6 bases and J 2 bases; nucleotides not matched to a gene: 10.

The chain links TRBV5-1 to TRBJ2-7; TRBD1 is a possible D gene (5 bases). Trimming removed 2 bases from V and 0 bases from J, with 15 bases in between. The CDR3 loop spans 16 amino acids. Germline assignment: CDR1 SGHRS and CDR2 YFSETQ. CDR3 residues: CASSLTVPGFSYEQYF. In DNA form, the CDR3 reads TGCGCCAGCAGCTTAACGGTGCCAGGGTTCTCCTACGAGCAGTACTTC.

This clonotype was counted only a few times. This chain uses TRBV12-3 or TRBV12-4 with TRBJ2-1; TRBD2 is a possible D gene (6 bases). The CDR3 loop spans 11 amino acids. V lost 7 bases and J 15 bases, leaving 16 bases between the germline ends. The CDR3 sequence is CASTLGAGRFF. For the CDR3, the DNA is TGTGCCAGCACCCTCGGGGCGGGGAGGTTCTTC.

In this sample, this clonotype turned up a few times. The CDR3 DNA sequence: TGTGCCAGCAGCTTAGAAGCGGGGCACTACAATGAGCAGTTCTTC. Amino acids: CASSLEAGHYNEQFF. The chain is built from TRBV7-2 and TRBJ2-1; 7 bases fit TRBD2. Germline V gene sequence: CDR1 SGHTA, CDR2 FQGNSA. The CDR3 sequence is 15 residues long. The V and J ends lost 1 base and 3 bases, in that order; junction bases with no gene match: 3.

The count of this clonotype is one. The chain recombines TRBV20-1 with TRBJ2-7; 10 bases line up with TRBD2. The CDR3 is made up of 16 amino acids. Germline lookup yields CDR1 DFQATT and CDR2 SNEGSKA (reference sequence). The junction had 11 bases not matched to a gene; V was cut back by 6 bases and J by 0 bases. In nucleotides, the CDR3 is TGCAGTGCACGGGAACGAGCGGGAGGGATCTCCTACGAGCAGTACTTC. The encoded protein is CSARERAGGISYEQYF.

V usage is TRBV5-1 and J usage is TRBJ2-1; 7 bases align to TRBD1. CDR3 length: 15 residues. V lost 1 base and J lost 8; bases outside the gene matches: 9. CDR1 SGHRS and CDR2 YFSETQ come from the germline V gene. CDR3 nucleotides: TGCGCCAGCAGCTTGACAGGGGCGGTTGTCGATGAGCAGTTCTTC. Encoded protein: CASSLTGAVVDEQFF.

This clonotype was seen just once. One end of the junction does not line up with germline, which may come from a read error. The CDR3 nucleotides are TGTGCCCCCAGCACTAGCGGGAGGGGGTCTCGGCAGTTCTTC. Amino acids: CAPSTSGRGSRQFF. V gene TRBV15 combines with J gene TRBJ2-1; 13 bases map to TRBD2. CDR3 length: 14 amino acids. Germline V gives CDR1 LNHNV, CDR2 YYDKDF (reference sequence).

In nucleotides, the CDR3 is TGTGCCAGCACCCGGACAGGGGCGATGAACACTGAAGCTTTCTTT. Amino acids: CASTRTGAMNTEAFF. The rearrangement links TRBV6-6 to TRBJ1-1; 9 positions match TRBD1. The trim removed 7 bases at V and 0 bases at J, leaving 6 bases unmatched. Germline V gives CDR1 MNHNY, CDR2 SVGAGI (reference sequence). This CDR3 is 15 amino acids long.

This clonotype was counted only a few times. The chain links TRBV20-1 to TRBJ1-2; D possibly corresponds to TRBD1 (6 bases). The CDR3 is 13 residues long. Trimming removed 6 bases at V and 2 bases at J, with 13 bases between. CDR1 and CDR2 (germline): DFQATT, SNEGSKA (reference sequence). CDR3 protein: CSAEQQGNYGYTF. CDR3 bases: TGCAGTGCAGAGCAACAGGGAAACTATGGCTACACCTTC.

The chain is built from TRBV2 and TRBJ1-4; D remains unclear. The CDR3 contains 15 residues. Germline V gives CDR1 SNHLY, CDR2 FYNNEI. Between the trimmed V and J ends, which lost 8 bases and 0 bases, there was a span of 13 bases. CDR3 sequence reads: CASGSEGSTNEKLFF. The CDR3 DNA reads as TGTGCCAGCGGATCGGAGGGCTCAACTAATGAAAAACTGTTTTTT.

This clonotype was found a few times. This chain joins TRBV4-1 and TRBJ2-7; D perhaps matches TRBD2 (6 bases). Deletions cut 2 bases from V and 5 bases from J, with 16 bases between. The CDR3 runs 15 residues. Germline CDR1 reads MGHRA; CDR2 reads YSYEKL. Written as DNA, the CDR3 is TGCGCCAGCAGCCAACCGGGACTCCCGTTTAACGAGCAGTACTTC. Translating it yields CASSQPGLPFNEQYF.

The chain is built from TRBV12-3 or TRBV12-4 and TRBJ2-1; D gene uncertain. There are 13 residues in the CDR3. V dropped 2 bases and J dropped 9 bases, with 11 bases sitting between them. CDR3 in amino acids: CASSLSERGEQFF. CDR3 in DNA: TGTGCCAGCAGTTTAAGTGAGCGAGGTGAGCAGTTCTTC.

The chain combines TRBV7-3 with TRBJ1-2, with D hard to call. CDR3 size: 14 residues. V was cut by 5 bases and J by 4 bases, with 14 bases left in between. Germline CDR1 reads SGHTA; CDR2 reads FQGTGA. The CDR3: CASSPAGAVYGYTF. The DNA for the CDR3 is TGTGCCAGCAGCCCCGCCGGCGCGGTCTATGGCTACACCTTC.

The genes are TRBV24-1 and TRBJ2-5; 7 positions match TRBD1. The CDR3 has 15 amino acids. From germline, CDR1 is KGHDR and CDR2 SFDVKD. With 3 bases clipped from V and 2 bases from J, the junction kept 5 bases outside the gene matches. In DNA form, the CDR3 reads TGTGCCACCAGTGATCCGCACAGGGGACAAGAGACCCAGTACTTC. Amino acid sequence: CATSDPHRGQETQYF.

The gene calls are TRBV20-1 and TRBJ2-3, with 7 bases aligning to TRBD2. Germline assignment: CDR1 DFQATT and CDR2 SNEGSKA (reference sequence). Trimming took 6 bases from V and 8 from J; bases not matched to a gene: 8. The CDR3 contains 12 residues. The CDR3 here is CSARGDGGTQYF. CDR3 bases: TGCAGTGCCCGGGGGGACGGTGGTACGCAGTATTTT.

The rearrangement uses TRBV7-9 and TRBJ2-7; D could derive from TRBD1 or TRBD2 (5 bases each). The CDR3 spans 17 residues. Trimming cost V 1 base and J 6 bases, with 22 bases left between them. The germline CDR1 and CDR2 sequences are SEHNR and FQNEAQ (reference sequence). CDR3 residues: CASSLGPQGVPLGEQYF. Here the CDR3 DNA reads TGTGCCAGCAGCTTAGGCCCGCAGGGAGTTCCTCTCGGCGAGCAGTACTTC.

The CDR3, as DNA: TGTGCCAGCAGCTTAGTCCCCTACTACGAGCAGTACTTC. This translates into CASSLVPYYEQYF. The chain couples TRBV7-2 to TRBJ2-7; D not resolved. V was cut by 1 base and J by 3 bases, with 7 bases left in between. There are 13 residues in the CDR3. The germline CDR1 and CDR2 sequences are SGHTA and FQGNSA.